This T cell receptor beta chain was recorded in a study of T cell responses to AZD1222 COVID-19 vaccine. Study observations and caveats: A mostly white British donor set with more females was recruited, and clonal diversity was possibly underestimated. CD4 TCRs associated with vaccination spanned spike, dominating at 160-218 and 743-854. Nearly half of the spike-specific TCRs reportedly recognize variant regions that carry no mutations.

V gave up 0 bases and J gave up 1 base; unmatched junction bases: 4. Per the germline V gene, CDR1 is SGDLS and CDR2 is YYNGEE. This CDR3 spans 16 amino acids. Note on this clone: Its antigen is still unknown.

Profiling relied on immunoSEQ multiplex PCR, and the TCRdb table lists in-frame clones only, not all of them. Among around 120,000 clones listed, around 86% were seen once. The TCR comes from an adult in good health. The V gene is TRBV9, the J gene TRBJ2-7; 10 bases fit TRBD2. The sample here was peripheral blood, taken on day 0 of AZD1222 vaccination. CDR3 loop: CASSVGGLAASYEQYF. The CDR3 bases are TGTGCCAGCAGCGTAGGAGGACTAGCGGCGTCCTACGAGCAGTACTTC.